These 4 T cell receptor beta chains originate from one sample sequenced in a study of blood T cell repertoires in COVID-19. Clones were sequenced by immunoSEQ multiplex PCR, and TCRdb holds only the in-frame ones, with some missing. Here the sample spans roughly 160,000 clones, roughly 90% being singletons. Sequences were obtained from peripheral blood. The receptors come from a woman in her sixties who had recovered from COVID-19.

The CDR3 is CASSFLVNTEAFF. CDR3 DNA sequence: TGTGCCAGCAGTTTTCTCGTGAACACTGAAGCTTTCTTT. This rearrangement joins TRBV27 to TRBJ1-1; D is undetermined. Trimming cost V 3 bases and J 0 bases, with 5 bases left between them. The V gene's germline CDR1 is MNHEY and CDR2 SMNVEV (reference sequence). This CDR3 has 13 residues.

As regards this clone: This sample also contains other DNA sequences that code for the same CDR3. The V and J genes are TRBV7-9 and TRBJ2-3, with D unresolved. With 0 bases removed from V and 1 base from J, the gap between germline ends came to 5 bases. This CDR3 comprises 14 residues. Germline CDR1 is SEHNR and CDR2 is FQNEAQ (reference sequence). Here the CDR3 reads CASSLALGTDTQYF. The CDR3 DNA sequence: TGTGCCAGCAGCTTAGCCCTAGGCACAGATACGCAGTATTTT.

V and J are TRBV28 and TRBJ1-4; maybe TRBD1 (6 bases). V lost 5 bases to trimming and J lost 8 bases, with 15 bases between them. The CDR3 has 14 amino acids. Germline loops: CDR1 MDHEN, CDR2 SYDVKM. CDR3 sequence (DNA): TGTGCCAGCAGTCTGACAGGAGGCGAAGAAAAACTGTTTTTT. Protein sequence: CASSLTGGEEKLFF.

The count of this clone is one. This chain links TRBV7-3 with TRBJ2-3; the match to TRBD2 covers 7 bases. The V gene end was trimmed by 3 bases and the J gene end by 2 bases; junction bases not matched to a gene: 5. Germline assignment: CDR1 SGHTA and CDR2 FQGTGA. The length of the CDR3 is 15 residues. CDR3 sequence reads: CASSFSSGLTDTQYF. For the CDR3, the DNA is TGTGCCAGCAGCTTTTCTAGCGGTCTCACAGATACGCAGTATTTT.